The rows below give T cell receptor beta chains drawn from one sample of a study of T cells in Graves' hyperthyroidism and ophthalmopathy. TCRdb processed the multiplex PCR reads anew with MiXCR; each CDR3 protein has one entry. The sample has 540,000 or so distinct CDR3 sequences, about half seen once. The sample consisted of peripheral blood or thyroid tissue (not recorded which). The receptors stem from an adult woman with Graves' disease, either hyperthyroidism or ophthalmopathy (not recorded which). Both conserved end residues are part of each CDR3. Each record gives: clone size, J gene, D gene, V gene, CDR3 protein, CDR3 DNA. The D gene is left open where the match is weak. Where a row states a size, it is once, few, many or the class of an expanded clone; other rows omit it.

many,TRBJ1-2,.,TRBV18,CASSAVPIGYGYTF,TGTGCCAGCTCGGCGGTGCCGATCGGCTATGGCTACACCTTC
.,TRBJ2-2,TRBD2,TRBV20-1,CSARVAGGRRSTGELFF,TGCAGTGCTAGAGTAGCGGGAGGTCGCCGGTCCACCGGGGAGCTGTTTTTT
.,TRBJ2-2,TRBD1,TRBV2,CASSPFTGVSGELFF,TGTGCCAGCAGCCCCTTTACAGGGGTTTCCGGGGAGCTGTTTTTT
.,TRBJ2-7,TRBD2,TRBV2,CASRGTSGRTHEQYF,TGTGCCAGCAGGGGGACTAGCGGGAGGACCCACGAGCAGTACTTC
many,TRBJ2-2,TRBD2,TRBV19,CASSIPGLAGTGELFF,TGTGCCAGTAGTATTCCGGGACTAGCGGGGACCGGGGAGCTGTTTTTT
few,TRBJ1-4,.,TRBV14,CASSQLGYEQYREKLFF,TGTGCCAGCAGCCAACTGGGTTACGAGCAGTACAGAGAAAAACTGTTTTTT
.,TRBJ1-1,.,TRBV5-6,CASSFSAATEAFF,TGTGCCAGCAGCTTTTCAGCCGCCACTGAAGCTTTCTTT
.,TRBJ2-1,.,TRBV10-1,CASSNGSSYNEQFF,TGCGCCAGCAGTAACGGGAGCTCCTACAATGAGCAGTTCTTC
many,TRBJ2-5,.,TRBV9,CASSVAGGWKTQYF,TGTGCCAGCAGCGTGGCCGGGGGATGGAAGACCCAGTACTTC
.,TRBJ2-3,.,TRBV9,CASSQLRDVLTDTQYF,TGTGCCAGCAGCCAACTCCGGGACGTACTCACAGATACGCAGTATTTT
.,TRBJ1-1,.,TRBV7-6,CASSLELRSEAFF,TGTGCCAGCAGCTTAGAGCTGAGATCGGAAGCTTTCTTT
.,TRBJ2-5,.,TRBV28,CASSPTRVRETQYF,TGTGCCAGCAGTCCTACGCGGGTTCGGGAGACCCAGTACTTC
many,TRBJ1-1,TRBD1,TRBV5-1,CASSGGQATEAFF,TGCGCCAGCAGCGGGGGACAGGCGACTGAAGCTTTCTTT
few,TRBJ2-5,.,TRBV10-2,CASSEKEGQETQYF,TGCGCCAGCAGTGAGAAGGAAGGGCAAGAGACCCAGTACTTC
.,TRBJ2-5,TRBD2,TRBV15,CATSRVGGRTYLETQYF,TGTGCCACCAGCAGAGTAGGCGGGAGGACCTATTTAGAGACCCAGTACTTC
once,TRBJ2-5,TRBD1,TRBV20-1,CSASNRDRRSKETQYF,TGCAGTGCTAGTAACCGGGACAGGCGCAGCAAAGAGACCCAGTACTTC
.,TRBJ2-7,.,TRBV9,CASREQYF,TGTGCCAGCCGGGAGCAGTACTTC
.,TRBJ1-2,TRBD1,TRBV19,CASSSMTGSGYTF,TGTGCCAGTAGTTCGATGACAGGGAGTGGCTACACCTTC
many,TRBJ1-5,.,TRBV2,CASSEEFHQPQHF,TGTGCCAGCAGTGAGGAGTTTCATCAGCCCCAGCATTTT